This passage covers 9 T cell receptor beta chains from one sample sequenced in a study of yellow fever vaccine responses in identical twins. TCRdb used MiXCR to reprocess the RT-PCR reads, holding one entry per CDR3 protein. The sample includes about 10,000 distinct CDR3 sequences, 75% to 90% seen only once; the top ten take 2% to 2.5%. The sample in question was T cells from blood (PBMCs), unsorted or a sorted subset (not recorded which), obtained before or after yellow fever vaccination (not recorded which). The receptors come from a woman under 30 who received the yellow fever vaccine.

The chain links TRBV15 to TRBJ2-1, with 7 bases aligning to TRBD1. Germline loops: CDR1 LNHNV, CDR2 YYDKDF (reference sequence). This CDR3 is built from 14 residues. V gave up 6 bases and J gave up 4 bases; unmatched junction bases: 6. In DNA, the CDR3 is TGTGCCACCAGACGAAACAGGGGTTACAATGAGCAGTTCTTC. Its translation is CATRRNRGYNEQFF.

This clonotype has only one observation. The chain employs TRBV11-1 and TRBJ1-5, with D uncertain. This CDR3 spans 14 amino acids. V lost 1 base, J lost 7 bases, and 11 bases lay in between. CDR1 SGHAT and CDR2 FQDESV come from the germline V gene (reference sequence). The DNA of the CDR3 is TGTGCCAGCAGCTTAGAGGGATTCGGGCAGCCCCAGCATTTT. As protein: CASSLEGFGQPQHF.

This sequence joins TRBV4-1 and TRBJ1-2; D possibly corresponds to TRBD1 (5 bases). V lost 3 bases to trimming and J lost 7 bases, with 12 bases between them. Germline V gives CDR1 MGHRA, CDR2 YSYEKL. This CDR3 has 13 residues. The CDR3 sequence: CASSQGRAPGYTF. The CDR3 nucleotides read TGCGCCAGCAGCCAGGGCAGGGCGCCTGGCTACACCTTC.

Regarding this clonotype: An end of the junction does not agree with germline; a read error may underlie this. The CDR3 DNA is TGTGCCAGCACCTTAGGGGAAATCAGCATTCAGTACTTC. Translation: CASTLGEISIQYF. The chain couples TRBV13 to TRBJ2-4; a possible D gene is TRBD1 (5 bases). The germline V gene has CDR1 PRHDT and CDR2 FYEKMQ (reference sequence). The CDR3 runs 13 residues. Full variable domain (outside the CDR3, taken from reference TRBV13 and TRBJ2-4): AAGVIQSPRHLIKEKRETATLKCYPIPRHDTVYWYQQGPGQDPQFLISFYEKMQSDKGSIPDRFSAQQFSDYHSELNMSSLELGDSALYFCASTLGEISIQYFGAGTRLSVL.

The gene calls are TRBV5-4 and TRBJ2-1; the D is unclear. Germline CDR1 and CDR2: SGHNT and YYREEE (reference sequence). Trimming stripped 5 bases from V and 7 bases from J, with 10 bases between. The CDR3 sequence is 12 residues long. The CDR3: CASSLAWNEQFF. The CDR3 bases are TGTGCCAGCAGTCTGGCCTGGAATGAGCAGTTCTTC.

The rearrangement joins TRBV4-1 to TRBJ1-3; no reliable D call. This CDR3 region has 16 residues. Germline CDR1 MGHRA, CDR2 YSYEKL. Trimming took off 4 bases at V and 0 bases at J, with 13 bases between the two ends. CDR3 DNA: TGCGCCAGCAGCCCTGGAAGTCTAAACTCTGGAAACACCATATATTTT. This encodes CASSPGSLNSGNTIYF.

The chain recombines TRBV6-9 with TRBJ2-2, with D possibly TRBD1 on 5 matching bases. V lost 7 bases, J lost 6 bases, and 27 bases lay in between. Germline CDR1 and CDR2: MNHGY and SVAAGI. The CDR3 has 18 amino acids. The CDR3 DNA reads TGTGCCAGCAAGCGATCGCTACAGGAGCGCTCCCCGGCCGGGGAGCTGTTTTTT. Its translation is CASKRSLQERSPAGELFF.

The V and J genes are TRBV20-1 and TRBJ2-7; 7 bases match TRBD1. The length of the CDR3 is 14 residues. V was pared by 3 bases and J by 3 bases, with 8 bases of the junction left unmatched. The germline gives CDR1 DFQATT, CDR2 SNEGSKA (reference sequence). CDR3 sequence (DNA): TGCAGTGCTAGGCAAGGGACAGCAGACTACGAGCAGTACTTC. This translates into CSARQGTADYEQYF.

The chain carries TRBV29-1 and TRBJ2-1; tentative D call: TRBD2 (6 bases). CDR3 length equals 13 residues. The germline V gene has CDR1 SQVTM and CDR2 ANQGSEA. The ends were cut back, 1 base at V and 6 bases at J, with 10 bases in the middle. For the CDR3, the DNA is TGCAGCGTTGAAGCGGGAGAAGGCAATGAGCAGTTCTTC. It yields the protein CSVEAGEGNEQFF.